Sequencing of this T cell receptor beta chain was carried out in a study of human T cells and chemical hapten exposure. Study-level background: DPC at 0.01% went onto the upper back in patch tests, read at 6 days. Whole-study findings and limits: PT1 expanded TCR numbers tracked positively with patch test score.

Germline CDR1 reads MDHEN; CDR2 reads SYDVKM. CDR3 size: 15 residues. V was pared by 3 bases and J by 7 bases, with 13 bases between. Unique molecular identifiers were attached to individual cDNA molecules within the library. TCRdb re-called the RACE reads with MiXCR, one entry per CDR3 protein. The sample lists roughly 71,000 distinct CDR3 sequences, 11% occurring once. Ten or more counts support this clonotype. The antigen remains unidentified. Described time point: patch test 3, about 24 weeks after DPC sensitization. Treatment given: therapeutic diphenylcyclopropenone sensitization with weekly scalp DPC. Extraction yielded total RNA from whole blood (unfractionated).

The sample was whole blood, taken in connection with sensitization to the hapten diphenylcyclopropenone (DPC). The rearrangement joins TRBV28 to TRBJ1-6; D is unclear. The receptor's source is a woman between 45 and 60 years old with alopecia areata. Some clones in this sample may be carry-over from other donors' samples. In nucleotides, the CDR3 is TGTGCCAGCAGTTTCTCGTCTAATCCCAATTCACCCCTCCACTTT. Translation: CASSFSSNPNSPLHF.